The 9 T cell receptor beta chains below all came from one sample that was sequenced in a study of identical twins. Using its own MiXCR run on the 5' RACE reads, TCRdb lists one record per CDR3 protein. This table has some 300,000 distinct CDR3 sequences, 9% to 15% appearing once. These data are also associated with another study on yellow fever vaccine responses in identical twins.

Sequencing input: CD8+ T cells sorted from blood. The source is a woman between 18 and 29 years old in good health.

CDR3 amino acids: CASSPVSARITDTQYF. Here the CDR3 DNA reads TGTGCCAGCAGCCCTGTGAGCGCGAGGATAACAGATACGCAGTATTTT. The rearrangement joins TRBV7-3 to TRBJ2-3; the D is unclear. The V gene's germline CDR1 is SGHTA and CDR2 FQGTGA. The CDR3 totals 16 residues. The V and J ends lost 5 bases and 3 bases respectively, with 18 bases between them. The variable domain in full, with the rest retrieved from reference TRBV7-3 and TRBJ2-3, is GAGVSQTPSNKVTEKGKYVELRCDPISGHTALYWYRQSLGQGPEFLIYFQGTGAADDSGLPNDRFFAVRPEGSVSTLKIQRTERGDSAVYLCASSPVSARITDTQYFGPGTRLTVL.

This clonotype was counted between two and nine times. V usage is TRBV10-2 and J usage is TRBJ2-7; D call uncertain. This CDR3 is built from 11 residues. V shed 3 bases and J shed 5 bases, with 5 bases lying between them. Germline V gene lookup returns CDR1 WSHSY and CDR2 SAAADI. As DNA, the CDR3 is TGCGCCAGCAGTGACCTGAACGAGCAGTACGTC. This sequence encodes CASSDLNEQYV.

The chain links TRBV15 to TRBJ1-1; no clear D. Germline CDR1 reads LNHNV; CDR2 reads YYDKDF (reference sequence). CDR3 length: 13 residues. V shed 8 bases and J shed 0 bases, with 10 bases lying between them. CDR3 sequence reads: CATRTEMNTEAFF. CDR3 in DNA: TGTGCCACCCGGACGGAGATGAACACTGAAGCTTTCTTT. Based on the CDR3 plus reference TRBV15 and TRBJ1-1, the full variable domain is DAMVIQNPRYQVTQFGKPVTLSCSQTLNHNVMYWYQQKSSQAPKLLFHYYDKDFNNEADTPDNFQSRRPNTSFCFLDIRSPGLGDTAMYLCATRTEMNTEAFFGQGTRLTVV.

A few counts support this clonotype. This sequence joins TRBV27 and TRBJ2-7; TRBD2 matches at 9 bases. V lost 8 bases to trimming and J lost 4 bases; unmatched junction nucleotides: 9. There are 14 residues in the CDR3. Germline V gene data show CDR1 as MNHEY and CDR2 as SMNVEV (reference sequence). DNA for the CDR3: TGTGCCAGCGCGACCGGGACTAGCCAGTACGAGCAGTACTTC. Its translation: CASATGTSQYEQYF.

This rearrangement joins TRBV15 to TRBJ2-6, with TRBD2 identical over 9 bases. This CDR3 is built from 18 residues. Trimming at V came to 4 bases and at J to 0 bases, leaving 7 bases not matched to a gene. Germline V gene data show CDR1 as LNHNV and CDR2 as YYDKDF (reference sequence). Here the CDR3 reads CATSTTSGSPSGANVLTF. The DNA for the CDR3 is TGTGCCACCAGCACAACTAGCGGGTCCCCCTCTGGGGCCAACGTCCTGACTTTC.

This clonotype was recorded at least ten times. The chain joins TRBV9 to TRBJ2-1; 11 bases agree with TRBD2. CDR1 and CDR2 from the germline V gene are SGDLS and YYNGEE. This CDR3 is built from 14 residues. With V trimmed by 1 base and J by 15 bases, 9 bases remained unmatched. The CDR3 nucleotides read TGTGCCAGCAGCGTAACCGTTATAGCGGGGGGGGGGTTCTTC. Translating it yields CASSVTVIAGGGFF.

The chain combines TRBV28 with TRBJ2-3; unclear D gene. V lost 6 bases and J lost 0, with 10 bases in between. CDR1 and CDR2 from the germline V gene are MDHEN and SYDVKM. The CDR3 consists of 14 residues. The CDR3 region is CASSPDISTDTQYF. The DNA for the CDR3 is TGTGCCAGCAGCCCTGACATTAGCACAGATACGCAGTATTTT.

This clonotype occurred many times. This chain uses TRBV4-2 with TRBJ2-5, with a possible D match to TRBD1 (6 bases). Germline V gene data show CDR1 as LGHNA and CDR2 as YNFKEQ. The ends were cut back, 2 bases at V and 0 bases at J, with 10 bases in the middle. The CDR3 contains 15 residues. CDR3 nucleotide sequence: TGTGCCAGCAGCCAAAGAACAGGGCACCAAGAGACCCAGTACTTC. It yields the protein CASSQRTGHQETQYF.

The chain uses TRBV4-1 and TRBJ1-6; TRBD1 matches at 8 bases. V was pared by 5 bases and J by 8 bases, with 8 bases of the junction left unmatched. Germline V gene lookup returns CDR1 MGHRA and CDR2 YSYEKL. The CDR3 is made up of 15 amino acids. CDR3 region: CASSGRQGSDSPLHF. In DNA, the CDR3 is TGCGCCAGCAGCGGACGACAGGGGTCGGATTCACCCCTCCACTTT.